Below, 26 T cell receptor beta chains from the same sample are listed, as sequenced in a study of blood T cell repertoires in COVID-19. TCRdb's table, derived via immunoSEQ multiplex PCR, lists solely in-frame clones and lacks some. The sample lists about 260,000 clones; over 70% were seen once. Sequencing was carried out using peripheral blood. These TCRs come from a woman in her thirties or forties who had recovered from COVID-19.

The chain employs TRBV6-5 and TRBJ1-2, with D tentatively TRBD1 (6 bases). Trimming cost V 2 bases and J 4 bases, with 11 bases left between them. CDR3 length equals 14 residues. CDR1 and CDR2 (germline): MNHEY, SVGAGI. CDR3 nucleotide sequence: TGTGCCAGCAGTTACGGGGGCAGGCTCTATGGCTACACCTTC. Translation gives CASSYGGRLYGYTF.

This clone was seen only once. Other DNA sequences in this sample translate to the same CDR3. CDR3 loop: CASSLVTDYGYTF. CDR3 nucleotide sequence: TGTGCCAGCAGTTTAGTAACAGATTATGGCTACACCTTC. This chain joins TRBV12-3 or TRBV12-4 and TRBJ1-2; D not resolved. Trimming shortened V by 1 base and J by 5 bases, and 8 bases separated the two germline ends. The CDR3 sequence is 13 residues long.

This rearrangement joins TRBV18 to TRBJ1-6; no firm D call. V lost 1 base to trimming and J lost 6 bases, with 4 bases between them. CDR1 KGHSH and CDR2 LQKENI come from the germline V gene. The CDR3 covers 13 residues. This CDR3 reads CASSPHSNSPLHF. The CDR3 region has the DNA TGTGCCAGCTCACCACACAGTAATTCACCCCTCCACTTT.

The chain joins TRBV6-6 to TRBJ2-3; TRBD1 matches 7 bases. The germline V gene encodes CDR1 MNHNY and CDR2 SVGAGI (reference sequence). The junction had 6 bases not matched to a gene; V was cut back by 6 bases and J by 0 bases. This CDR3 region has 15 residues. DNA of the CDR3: TGTGCCAGCAGGTATGGGACAGCTAGCACAGATACGCAGTATTTT. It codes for CASRYGTASTDTQYF.

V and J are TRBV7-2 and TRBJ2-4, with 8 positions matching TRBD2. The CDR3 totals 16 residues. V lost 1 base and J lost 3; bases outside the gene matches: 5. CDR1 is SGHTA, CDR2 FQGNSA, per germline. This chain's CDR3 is CASSLDPGRDKNIQYF. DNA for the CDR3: TGTGCCAGCAGCTTAGATCCCGGGAGGGACAAAAACATTCAGTACTTC.

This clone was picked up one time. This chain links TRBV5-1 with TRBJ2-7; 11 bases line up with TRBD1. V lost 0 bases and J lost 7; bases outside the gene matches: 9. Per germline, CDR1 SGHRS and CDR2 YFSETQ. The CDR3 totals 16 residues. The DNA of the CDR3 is TGCGCCAGCAGCTTGGGGCTCTGGACAGGGGGCGGGGAGCAGTACTTC. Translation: CASSLGLWTGGGEQYF.

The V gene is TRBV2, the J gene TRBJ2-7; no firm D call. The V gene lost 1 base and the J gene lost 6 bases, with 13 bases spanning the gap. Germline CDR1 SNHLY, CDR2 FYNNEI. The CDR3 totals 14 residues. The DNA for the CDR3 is TGTGCCAGCAGTGAAGGGAGCGCTTTAGGCGAGCAGTACTTC. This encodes CASSEGSALGEQYF.

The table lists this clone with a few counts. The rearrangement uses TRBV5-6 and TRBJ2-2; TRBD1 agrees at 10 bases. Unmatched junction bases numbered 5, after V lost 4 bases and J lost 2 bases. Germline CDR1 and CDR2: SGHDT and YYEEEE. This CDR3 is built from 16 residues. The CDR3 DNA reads TGTGCCAGCAGCCAGGGACAGGGGATCAACACCGGGGAGCTGTTTTTT. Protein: CASSQGQGINTGELFF.

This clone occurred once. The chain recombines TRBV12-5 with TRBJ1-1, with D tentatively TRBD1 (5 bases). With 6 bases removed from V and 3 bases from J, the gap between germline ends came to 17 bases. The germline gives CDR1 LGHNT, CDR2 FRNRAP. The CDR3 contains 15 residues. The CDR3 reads CASGSEGWGDTEAFF. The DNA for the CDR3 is TGTGCTAGTGGGAGCGAGGGATGGGGGGACACTGAAGCTTTCTTT.

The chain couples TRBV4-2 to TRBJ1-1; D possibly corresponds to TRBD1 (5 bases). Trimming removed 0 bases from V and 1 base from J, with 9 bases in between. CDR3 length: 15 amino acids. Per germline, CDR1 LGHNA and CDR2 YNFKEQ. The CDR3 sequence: CASSQEGGRNTEAFF. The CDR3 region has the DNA TGTGCCAGCAGCCAAGAGGGGGGGAGGAACACTGAAGCTTTCTTT.

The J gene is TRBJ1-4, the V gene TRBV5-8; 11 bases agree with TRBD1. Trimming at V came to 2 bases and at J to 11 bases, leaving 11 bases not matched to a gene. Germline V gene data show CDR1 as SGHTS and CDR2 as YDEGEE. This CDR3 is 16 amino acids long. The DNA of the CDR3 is TGTGCCAGCAGCTTCCGGGACAGGGGGACTTCAGGGAAACTGTTTTTT. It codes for CASSFRDRGTSGKLFF.

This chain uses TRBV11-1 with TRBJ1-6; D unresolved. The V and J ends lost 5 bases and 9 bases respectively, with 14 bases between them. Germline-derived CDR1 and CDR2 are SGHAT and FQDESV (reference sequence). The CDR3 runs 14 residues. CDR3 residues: CASSPSDFFSPLHF. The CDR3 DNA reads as TGTGCCAGCAGCCCGTCGGACTTCTTTTCACCCCTCCACTTT.

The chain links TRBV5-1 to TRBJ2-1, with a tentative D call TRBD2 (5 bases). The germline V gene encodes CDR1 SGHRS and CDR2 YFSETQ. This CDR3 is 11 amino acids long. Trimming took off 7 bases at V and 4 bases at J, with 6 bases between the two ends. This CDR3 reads CASRGYNEQFF. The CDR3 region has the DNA TGCGCCAGCCGGGGATACAATGAGCAGTTCTTC.

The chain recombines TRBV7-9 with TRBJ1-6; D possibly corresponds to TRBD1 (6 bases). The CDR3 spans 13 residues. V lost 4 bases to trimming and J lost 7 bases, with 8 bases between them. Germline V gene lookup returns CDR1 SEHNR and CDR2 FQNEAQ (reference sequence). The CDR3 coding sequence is TGTGCCAGCAGCTCTCAGGGGAATTCACCCCTCCACTTT. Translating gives CASSSQGNSPLHF.

The CDR3 loop is CASSSKGSPLHF. The DNA for the CDR3 is TGTGCCAGCAGTTCCAAGGGGTCACCCCTCCACTTT. The V gene is TRBV12-3 or TRBV12-4, the J gene TRBJ1-6, with TRBD1 as a possible D gene (5 bases). Between the trimmed V and J ends, which lost 4 bases and 10 bases, there was a span of 8 bases. The CDR3 sequence is 12 residues long.

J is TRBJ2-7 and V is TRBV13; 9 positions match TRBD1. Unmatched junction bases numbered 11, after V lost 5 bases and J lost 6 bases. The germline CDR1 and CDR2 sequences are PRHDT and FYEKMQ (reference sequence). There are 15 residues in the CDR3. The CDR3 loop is CASSDTGQGGFEQYF. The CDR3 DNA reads TGTGCCAGCAGCGATACGGGACAGGGTGGATTCGAGCAGTACTTC. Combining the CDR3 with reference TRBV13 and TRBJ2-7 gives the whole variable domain AAGVIQSPRHLIKEKRETATLKCYPIPRHDTVYWYQQGPGQDPQFLISFYEKMQSDKGSIPDRFSAQQFSDYHSELNMSSLELGDSALYFCASSDTGQGGFEQYFGPGTRLTVT.

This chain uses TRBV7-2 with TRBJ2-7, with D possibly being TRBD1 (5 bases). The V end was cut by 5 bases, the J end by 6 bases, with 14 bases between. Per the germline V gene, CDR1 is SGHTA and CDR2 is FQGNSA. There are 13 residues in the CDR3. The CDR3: CASSLWGRAEQYF. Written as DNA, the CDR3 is TGTGCCAGCAGCCTCTGGGGCAGGGCCGAGCAGTACTTC.

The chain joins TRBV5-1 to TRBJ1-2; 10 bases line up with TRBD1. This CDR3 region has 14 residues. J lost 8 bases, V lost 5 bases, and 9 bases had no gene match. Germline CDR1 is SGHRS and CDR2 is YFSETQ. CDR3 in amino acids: CASSPGQGIWGYTF. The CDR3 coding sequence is TGCGCCAGCAGTCCGGGACAGGGGATTTGGGGCTACACCTTC.

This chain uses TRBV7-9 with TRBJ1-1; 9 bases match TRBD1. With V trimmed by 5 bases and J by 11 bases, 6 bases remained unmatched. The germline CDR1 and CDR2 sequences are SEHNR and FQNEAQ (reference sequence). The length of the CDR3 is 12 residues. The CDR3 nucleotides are TGTGCCAGCAGCATAGGGACAGGGCAGGCTTTCTTT. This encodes CASSIGTGQAFF.

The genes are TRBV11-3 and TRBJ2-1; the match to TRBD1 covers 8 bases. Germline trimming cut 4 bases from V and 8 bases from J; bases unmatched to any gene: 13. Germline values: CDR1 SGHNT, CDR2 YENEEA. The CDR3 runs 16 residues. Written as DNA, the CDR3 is TGTGCCAGCAGCTCAGGAGACAGGGGTTGGGATCATGAGCAGTTCTTC. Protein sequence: CASSSGDRGWDHEQFF.

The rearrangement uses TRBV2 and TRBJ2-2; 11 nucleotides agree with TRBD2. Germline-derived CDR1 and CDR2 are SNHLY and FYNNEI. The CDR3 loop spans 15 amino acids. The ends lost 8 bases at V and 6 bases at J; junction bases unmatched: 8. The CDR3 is CASSLAGGRPGELFF. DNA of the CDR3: TGTGCCAGCTCGCTAGCGGGGGGCCGACCCGGGGAGCTGTTTTTT.

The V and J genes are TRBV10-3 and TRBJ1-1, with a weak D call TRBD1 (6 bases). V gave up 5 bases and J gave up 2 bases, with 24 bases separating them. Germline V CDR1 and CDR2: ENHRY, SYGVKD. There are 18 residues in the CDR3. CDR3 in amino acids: CAISKGLTDRYPNTEAFF. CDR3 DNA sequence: TGTGCCATCAGTAAAGGACTTACCGACAGGTACCCAAACACTGAAGCTTTCTTT.

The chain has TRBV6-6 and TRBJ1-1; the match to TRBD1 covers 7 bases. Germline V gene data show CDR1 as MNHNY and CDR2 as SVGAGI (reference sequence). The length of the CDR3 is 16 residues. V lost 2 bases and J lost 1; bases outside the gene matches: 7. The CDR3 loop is CASSYGYRGKNTEAFF. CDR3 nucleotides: TGTGCCAGCAGTTACGGCTACAGGGGAAAGAACACTGAAGCTTTCTTT.

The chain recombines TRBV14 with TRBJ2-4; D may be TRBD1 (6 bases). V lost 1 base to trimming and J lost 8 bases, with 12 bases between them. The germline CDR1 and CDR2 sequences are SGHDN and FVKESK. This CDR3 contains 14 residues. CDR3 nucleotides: TGTGCCAGCAGCCAAGTTGGGGGCTGGGACATTCAGTACTTC. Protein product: CASSQVGGWDIQYF.

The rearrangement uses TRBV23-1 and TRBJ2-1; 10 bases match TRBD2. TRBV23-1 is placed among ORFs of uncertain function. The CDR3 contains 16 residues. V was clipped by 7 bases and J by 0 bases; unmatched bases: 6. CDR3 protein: CASNLAGESSYNEQFF. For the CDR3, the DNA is TGCGCCAGCAATCTAGCGGGGGAGAGCTCCTACAATGAGCAGTTCTTC.

The CDR3 loop reads CAWRLAGGLHNEQFF. The CDR3 coding sequence is TGTGCCTGGAGGCTAGCGGGGGGGCTCCACAATGAGCAGTTCTTC. The chain links TRBV30 to TRBJ2-1; 12 bases are shared with TRBD2. J lost 5 bases, V lost 3 bases, and 5 bases had no gene match. From germline, CDR1 is GTSNPN and CDR2 SVGIG (reference sequence). The length of the CDR3 is 15 residues.